This TCR beta chain was observed in a study of response to subunit inactivated influenza vaccine. The study's findings and limits: New T cells are recruited in small numbers by each seasonal influenza vaccination, according to the authors' suggestion.

TCRdb reprocessed the RT-PCR reads via MiXCR and lists one record per CDR3 protein. Altogether roughly 520,000 distinct CDR3 sequences are present, 25% being singletons, with the ten largest covering under 2.5%. As for this clonotype: No antigen is known for it.

This CDR3 contains 12 residues. Germline lookup yields CDR1 SGHAT and CDR2 FQNNGV. After removal of 5 bases from V and 6 bases from J, the junction contained 2 bases not matched to a gene. The chain uses TRBV11-2 and TRBJ2-7, with 9 bases fitting TRBD2. The starting material was CD4+ T cells sorted from PBMCs, obtained around 5 days after vaccination. The receptor's source is a man aged 45 to 65 who received an inactivated influenza vaccine. CDR3 sequence reads: CASSAGGFEQYF. In nucleotides, the CDR3 is TGTGCCAGCAGCGCGGGGGGGTTCGAGCAGTACTTC.